A single TCR beta chain is shown here with its context. Authors' methods: Nucleated cell counts were estimated from reference gene primer amplification. The method was immunoSEQ multiplex PCR; TCRdb's version includes in-frame clones alone and lacks a portion of them. V and J calls and clone size are those listed in that table; D and trimming were worked out from the DNA. The sample shows more than 95,000 clones, about nine tenths of them seen only once. This specimen belongs to a study of blood T cell repertoires in COVID-19. Study background: Sites in the United States, Italy and Spain provided acute and convalescent COVID-19 samples. T cells, B-cell-depleted T cells, or PBMCs supplied cDNA or gDNA.

Germline V gene sequence: CDR1 KGHSH, CDR2 LQKENI. The CDR3 is made up of 15 amino acids. Between the trimmed V and J ends, which lost 3 bases and 4 bases, there was a span of 15 bases. The sequenced material came from peripheral blood. This sequence originates from a man between 60 and 75 years old with acute or convalescent COVID-19. V and J are TRBV18 and TRBJ1-1; possible D gene TRBD1, 6 bases. The CDR3 here is CASSPGRGGATEAFF. CDR3 coding DNA: TGTGCCAGCTCACCCGGCCGTGGGGGGGCCACTGAAGCTTTCTTT.